These 4 T cell receptor beta chains were sequenced from one sample in a study of OX40 agonist ivuxolimab in advanced cancers. Assay: immunoSEQ multiplex PCR; the TCRdb copy retains only in-frame clones and omits some. The sample gives about 84,000 clones, around 94% of which show up once; 8% to 13% is in the top ten. This specimen was CD4+ or CD8+ T cells sorted from blood, taken in a trial of the OX40 agonist ivuxolimab. Receptors originate from an adult with an advanced solid tumor such as melanoma, head and neck, liver or kidney cancer.

The CDR3 reads CASSQDILRAGGNEQYF. Here the CDR3 DNA reads TGCGCCAGCAGCCAAGATATCCTCCGAGCGGGAGGTAACGAGCAGTACTTC. V is TRBV4-1 and J is TRBJ2-7; TRBD2 matches 9 bases. CDR1 and CDR2 from the germline V gene are MGHRA and YSYEKL. V lost 0 bases, J lost 5 bases, and 11 bases stayed unmatched. The CDR3 consists of 17 residues.

This clone was counted once. The rearrangement uses TRBV30 and TRBJ2-5; D is perhaps TRBD1 (6 bases). Germline V gives CDR1 GTSNPN, CDR2 SVGIG (reference sequence). V was clipped by 5 bases and J by 2 bases, with 15 bases between them. The CDR3 has 14 amino acids. This chain's CDR3 is CAWGPGQTQETQYF. The CDR3 DNA sequence: TGTGCCTGGGGACCCGGACAGACGCAAGAGACCCAGTACTTC.

The rearrangement joins TRBV4-1 to TRBJ2-1, with D possibly TRBD2 on 6 matching bases. There are 16 residues in the CDR3. CDR1 is MGHRA, CDR2 YSYEKL, per germline. Trimming took off 0 bases at V and 2 bases at J, with 11 bases between the two ends. In nucleotides, the CDR3 is TGCGCCAGCAGCCAAGAGACGAGACTAGCCTACAATGAGCAGTTCTTC. Translated, it gives CASSQETRLAYNEQFF.

The chain uses TRBV28 and TRBJ2-7, with D perhaps given as TRBD1 or TRBD2 (5 bases each). V gave up 5 bases and J gave up 3 bases, with 11 bases separating them. The CDR3 covers 13 residues. CDR1 is MDHEN and CDR2 is SYDVKM in the germline V gene. The DNA for the CDR3 is TGTGCCAGCAGTACCGGGACCCACTACGAGCAGTACTTC. Protein sequence: CASSTGTHYEQYF.